The 7 T cell receptor beta chains below come from one sample, sequenced in a study of T cell responses to AZD1222 COVID-19 vaccine (dated by TCRdb to the early 2020s). The label giving this sample's time point can be read as: about 28 days (+/-7) after the second vaccine dose. To prepare the library, the immunoSEQ multiplex PCR assay was applied. What TCRdb holds here is the immuneACCESS table cut down to in-frame rearrangements. Part of the clones is not present; checked against another copy, under half of the missing clones reflect an unresolved V gene, and the others are unexplained. The sample records 160,000 or so clones, 87% of which are singletons. The ten largest clones take up over 8% of the sample. The specimen was peripheral blood, collected 28 days after the second AZD1222 dose. These receptors all stem from an adult who received the AZD1222 COVID-19 vaccine.

V gene TRBV7-2 combines with J gene TRBJ2-2; TRBD1 matches at 8 bases. In germline, CDR1 is SGHTA, CDR2 FQGNSA. V was clipped by 4 bases and J by 3 bases; unmatched bases: 7. This CDR3 region has 16 residues. The DNA for the CDR3 is TGTGCCAGCAGCTCCTCCGGGACAGGAGACACCGGGGAGCTGTTTTTT. Encoded protein: CASSSSGTGDTGELFF.

The sample holds one count of this clone. V is TRBV6-2 or TRBV6-3 and J is TRBJ1-5; 10 nucleotides align to TRBD1. CDR3 length: 16 residues. Germline loops: CDR1 MNHEY, CDR2 SVGEGT. V dropped 5 bases and J dropped 3; count of bases not matched to a gene: 7. This CDR3 is CASSTGQGEYNQPQHF. In DNA form, the CDR3 reads TGTGCCAGCAGTACCGGACAGGGGGAATACAATCAGCCCCAGCATTTT.

The chain links TRBV6-5 to TRBJ1-2, with TRBD1 as a possible D gene (6 bases). Trimming shortened V by 0 bases and J by 3 bases, and 14 bases separated the two germline ends. This CDR3 spans 16 amino acids. CDR1 and CDR2 from the germline V gene are MNHEY and SVGAGI. The CDR3 loop reads CASSYSSGTFDYGYTF. CDR3 DNA: TGTGCCAGCAGTTACTCATCCGGGACATTTGACTATGGCTACACCTTC.

The V call is TRBV5-1, the J call TRBJ2-7, with D uncertain. In germline, CDR1 is SGHRS, CDR2 YFSETQ. This CDR3 comprises 12 residues. V dropped 4 bases and J dropped 7 bases, with 12 bases sitting between them. CDR3 loop: CASSQDRGEQYF. In DNA form, the CDR3 reads TGCGCCAGCAGCCAGGACCGTGGGGAGCAGTACTTC.

The chain employs TRBV28 and TRBJ1-6, with TRBD1 matching 7 bases. V lost 7 bases, J lost 2 bases, and 5 bases stayed unmatched. Germline loops: CDR1 MDHEN, CDR2 SYDVKM. This CDR3 has 15 amino acids. CDR3 sequence: CASTTDRAYNSPLHF. Here the CDR3 DNA reads TGTGCCAGCACCACCGACAGGGCCTATAATTCACCCCTCCACTTT. The full variable domain, in which reference TRBV28 and TRBJ1-6 provide the parts outside the CDR3, is DVKVTQSSRYLVKRTGEKVFLECVQDMDHENMFWYRQDPGLGLRLIYFSYDVKMKEKGDIPEGYSVSREKKERFSLILESASTNQTSMYLCASTTDRAYNSPLHFGNGTRLTVT.

The chain has TRBV6-5 and TRBJ1-1, with D unclear. Trimming shortened V by 2 bases and J by 0 bases, and 7 bases separated the two germline ends. Germline CDR1 is MNHEY and CDR2 is SVGAGI. The CDR3 has 14 amino acids. In DNA form, the CDR3 reads TGTGCCAGCAGTTACGGTCTCCTGAACACTGAAGCTTTCTTT. As protein: CASSYGLLNTEAFF.

The chain carries TRBV28 and TRBJ2-7; 11 bases align to TRBD1. CDR1 and CDR2 from the germline V gene are MDHEN and SYDVKM. The CDR3 spans 14 residues. V dropped 6 bases and J dropped 2; count of bases not matched to a gene: 3. CDR3 nucleotide sequence: TGTGCCAGCAGGACGGGACAGGGGGCCTACGAGCAGTACTTC. Protein sequence: CASRTGQGAYEQYF.